This T cell receptor (beta chain) came from a study of T cell clones after liver transplantation. Across the whole study: Immunosuppression withdrawal was tried within 2 years after liver transplantation in this trial. Pre-transplant mixed lymphocyte reactions yielded third-party-reactive TCRbeta sequences as comparators for graft-donor-reactive sequences. Subjects received no induction therapy and standard immunosuppression until randomization at 12-24 months post-transplant. Findings and limits, study-wide: Post-transplant, graft-donor-reactive CD4 TCRbeta sequences in blood dropped significantly in 5 of 8 subjects.

This clone appeared a single time. Its antigen is currently unknown. Per the germline V gene, CDR1 is SGHDN and CDR2 is FVKESK. The CDR3 spans 15 residues. J was trimmed by 2 bases and V by 4 bases; bases with no gene match: 6. Produced via immunoSEQ multiplex PCR; TCRdb's table is partial and in-frame only. The sample has some 80,000 clones; around 84% are singletons. Sequenced material: CD4+ T cells from blood, taken around 48 months after liver transplant. This TCR was sampled from a human patient who received a liver transplant. Some T cells may be graft donor cells. The genes are TRBV14 and TRBJ1-2, with 8 bases aligning to TRBD1. The DNA for the CDR3 is TGTGCCAGCAGCCGCGCGGGACAGGCGAACTATGGCTACACCTTC. This sequence encodes CASSRAGQANYGYTF. Based on the CDR3 plus reference TRBV14 and TRBJ1-2, the full variable domain is EAGVTQFPSHSVIEKGQTVTLRCDPISGHDNLYWYRRVMGKEIKFLLHFVKESKQDESGMPNNRFLAERTGGTYSTLKVQPAELEDSGVYFCASSRAGQANYGYTFGSGTRLTVV.